Presented here are 10 T cell receptor beta chains from one specimen sequenced in a study of cytomegalovirus exposure and HLA in healthy donors. The data were produced by immunoSEQ multiplex PCR, yet TCRdb's version contains in-frame clones alone and is incomplete. Of roughly 60,000 clones in the sample, 90% to 95% are singletons; the top ten hold around 5.5%. The sequenced sample consisted of PBMCs. These receptors were collected from a woman younger than 35 in good health and CMV-seropositive.

CDR3 in DNA: TGTGCCAGCAGATCATCAGCGGGAGTAGCGTACGAGCAGTACTTC. Protein: CASRSSAGVAYEQYF. The chain joins TRBV28 to TRBJ2-7; 8 nucleotides match TRBD2. The trim removed 6 bases at V and 4 bases at J, leaving 11 bases unmatched. This CDR3 has 15 residues. The germline gives CDR1 MDHEN, CDR2 SYDVKM.

In its sample, this clone was seen once. The V gene is TRBV19, the J gene TRBJ2-6; 7 bases agree with TRBD1. Germline V lookup: CDR1 LNHDA, CDR2 SQIVND (reference sequence). Trimming took 5 bases from V and 4 from J; bases not matched to a gene: 8. The CDR3 sequence is 16 residues long. CDR3 protein: CASSATGADGANVLTF. Written as DNA, the CDR3 is TGTGCCAGTAGTGCCACAGGGGCAGACGGGGCCAACGTCCTGACTTTC. The full variable domain, rest sourced from reference TRBV19 and TRBJ2-6, is DGGITQSPKYLFRKEGQNVTLSCEQNLNHDAMYWYRQDPGQGLRLIYYSQIVNDFQKGDIAEGYSVSREKKESFPLTVTSAQKNPTAFYLCASSATGADGANVLTFGAGSRLTVL.

The chain couples TRBV5-4 to TRBJ1-2; D remains unclear. The V end lost 4 bases, the J end lost 2 bases, and 9 bases lay between the germline ends. Germline CDR1 SGHNT, CDR2 YYREEE (reference sequence). CDR3 length: 13 residues. CDR3 in DNA: TGTGCCAGCAGCGGGAGGCGGAACTATGGCTACACCTTC. Protein: CASSGRRNYGYTF.

This chain links TRBV5-4 with TRBJ1-2; 7 nucleotides line up with TRBD1. The J segment lost 3 bases and the V segment lost 4 bases, leaving 6 bases of the junction unmatched. Germline V gene lookup returns CDR1 SGHNT and CDR2 YYREEE (reference sequence). The CDR3 has 14 residues. This CDR3 is CASSNSGTDYGYTF. CDR3 sequence (DNA): TGTGCCAGCAGCAATTCCGGGACAGACTATGGCTACACCTTC.

This rearrangement joins TRBV4-3 to TRBJ2-6; TRBD1 matches at 8 bases. Germline loops: CDR1 LGHNA, CDR2 YSLEER. V lost 0 bases, J lost 0 bases, and 13 bases stayed unmatched. The CDR3 is 21 residues long. The CDR3 spells CASSQDLGIQGARSGANVLTF. The CDR3 DNA follows: TGCGCCAGCAGCCAAGATTTAGGGATCCAGGGGGCCCGCTCTGGGGCCAACGTCCTGACTTTC.

V usage is TRBV7-9 and J usage is TRBJ2-7, with 7 bases lining up with TRBD1. CDR3 length equals 15 residues. Germline CDR1 is SEHNR and CDR2 is FQNEAQ (reference sequence). The ends lost 6 bases at V and 1 base at J; junction bases unmatched: 9. CDR3 region: CASSTWTGISYEQYF. DNA for the CDR3: TGTGCCAGCAGTACCTGGACAGGAATTTCCTACGAGCAGTACTTC.

The V and J genes are TRBV11-2 and TRBJ2-7; D is unclear. The CDR3 is made up of 14 amino acids. The ends were cut back, 0 bases at V and 7 bases at J, with 13 bases in the middle. The germline CDR1 and CDR2 sequences are SGHAT and FQNNGV. Here the CDR3 reads CASSLEVEAWEQYF. The CDR3 DNA reads TGTGCCAGCAGCTTAGAGGTAGAGGCGTGGGAGCAGTACTTC.

The chain has TRBV19 and TRBJ2-5; D may be TRBD1 (6 bases). Trimming removed 8 bases at V and 4 bases at J, with 17 bases between. The CDR3 is 14 amino acids. CDR1 LNHDA and CDR2 SQIVND come from the germline V gene (reference sequence). The chain's CDR3 is CASGPGQRGETQYF. In DNA, the CDR3 is TGTGCCAGTGGGCCGGGACAAAGAGGAGAGACCCAGTACTTC.

The V and J genes are TRBV10-3 and TRBJ1-3; unclear D gene. The CDR3 spans 16 residues. V was shortened by 4 bases and J by 0 bases, with 13 bases between the two germline ends. CDR1 and CDR2 from the germline V gene are ENHRY and SYGVKD. CDR3 sequence reads: CAISGGLLDSGNTIYF. For the CDR3, the DNA is TGTGCCATCAGTGGAGGCTTACTTGACTCTGGAAACACCATATATTTT.

The CDR3 reads CASSLSANTGELFF. The CDR3 coding sequence is TGTGCCAGCAGTTTATCCGCGAACACCGGGGAGCTGTTTTTT. The chain links TRBV27 to TRBJ2-2, with D uncertain. This CDR3 has 14 amino acids. V lost 0 bases to trimming and J lost 0 bases, with 2 bases between them. Germline V gives CDR1 MNHEY, CDR2 SMNVEV (reference sequence).